This record looks at one T cell receptor beta chain sequence and its context. As yet, its antigen is unknown. CDR1 and CDR2 from the germline V gene are SQVTM and ANQGSEA. V was cut by 3 bases and J by 4 bases, with 10 bases left in between. This CDR3 comprises 13 residues. These data are taken from a study of T cells in localized non-small cell lung cancer. Whole-study results and caveats: A single tumor region was sequenced, leaving heterogeneity possible. A raised T cell density in blood coincided with lengthier overall survival. Highest T cell clonality was seen in uninvolved adjacent lung, surpassing that measured in tumor. Turning up in adjacent lung were a median approximately 60 of the top 100 tumor clones.

Assay: immunoSEQ multiplex PCR; the TCRdb copy retains only in-frame clones and omits some. Of about 59,000 clones listed, 80% to 95% are singletons. Sequencing used peripheral blood, obtained before any cancer treatment. The origin of this receptor is a man aged 35-75 years with stage I lung adenocarcinoma. This chain links TRBV29-1 with TRBJ1-5; unclear D gene. This chain's CDR3 is CSVEVHANQPQHF. CDR3 nucleotide sequence: TGCAGCGTTGAGGTCCACGCTAATCAGCCCCAGCATTTT.